This T cell receptor (beta chain) was recovered during a study of blood T cell repertoires in COVID-19. As for the study in general: Some COVID-19 samples were acute and others convalescent; all came from the United States, Italy and Spain. The cDNA or gDNA used as material had been derived from T cells, B-cell-depleted T cells, or PBMCs.

In the study's own analysis: Amplification of reference gene primers was used by the study to estimate nucleated cell counts. The protocol was immunoSEQ multiplex PCR, while the TCRdb copy is restricted to in-frame clones and leaves out a portion. V and J calls and clone size are as listed in that table; D and trimming were resolved from the DNA. The sample yields 100,000 to 150,000 clones, approximately 87% seen once. With V trimmed by 4 bases and J by 2 bases, 5 bases remained unmatched. Per the germline V gene, CDR1 is SGHDT and CDR2 is YYEEEE. The CDR3 covers 14 residues. The sequenced sample consisted of peripheral blood. The clonotype originates from a man in his fifties or sixties with acute or convalescent COVID-19. V is TRBV5-6 and J is TRBJ2-5; 7 bases match TRBD1. The CDR3, as DNA: TGTGCCAGCAGCGAATGGGACAGACAAGAGACCCAGTACTTC. Translated, it gives CASSEWDRQETQYF.